This TCR beta chain was sequenced for a study of PD-1 blockade in mismatch repair-deficient tumors. Germline loops: CDR1 SGDLS, CDR2 YYNGEE. The length of the CDR3 is 19 residues. Trimming took 4 bases from V and 5 from J; bases not matched to a gene: 14. Produced via immunoSEQ multiplex PCR; TCRdb's table is partial and in-frame only. This sample has 30,000 to 45,000 clones, with roughly 83% found just once. The sample here was PBMCs, taken 38 to 40 weeks after starting pembrolizumab. The rearrangement uses TRBV9 and TRBJ2-3; 15 nucleotides line up with TRBD2. This clonotype was obtained from an adult with mismatch repair-deficient cancer. CDR3 sequence (DNA): TGTGCCAGCAGCTTAAGGGGGACTAGCGGGAGGTCGTGGGAAGATACGCAGTATTTT. Protein: CASSLRGTSGRSWEDTQYF. Full variable domain (outside the CDR3, taken from reference TRBV9 and TRBJ2-3): DSGVTQTPKHLITATGQRVTLRCSPRSGDLSVYWYQQSLDQGLQFLIQYYNGEERAKGNILERFSAQQFPDLHSELNLSSLELGDSALYFCASSLRGTSGRSWEDTQYFGPGTRLTVL.